These 15 T cell receptor beta chains originate from one sample sequenced in a study of response to subunit inactivated influenza vaccine. Each CDR3 protein gets one entry after TCRdb re-called the RT-PCR reads with MiXCR. The table has 650,000 to 800,000 distinct CDR3 sequences, 18% seen once. The material was PBMCs from blood, obtained roughly 5 days after vaccination. These receptors were collected from a man in his forties or fifties who received an inactivated influenza vaccine.

This clonotype was seen a handful of times. This chain connects TRBV20-1 to TRBJ1-5; possibly TRBD1 for D (5 bases). There are 14 residues in the CDR3. Per the germline V gene, CDR1 is DFQATT and CDR2 is SNEGSKA (reference sequence). V lost 0 bases and J lost 5, with 11 bases in between. In nucleotides, the CDR3 is TGCAGTGCTAGAGAGGTGCTGGGGGATCAGCCCCAGCATTTT. Its translation: CSAREVLGDQPQHF.

This clonotype has at least ten counts. The chain combines TRBV29-1 with TRBJ2-1; weak D call: TRBD1 (6 bases). Germline CDR1 and CDR2: SQVTM and ANQGSEA. This CDR3 contains 14 residues. Trimming removed 4 bases at V and 0 bases at J, with 10 bases between. Here the CDR3 DNA reads TGCAGCGTTGTTGACAGGAGCTCCTACAATGAGCAGTTCTTC. Protein: CSVVDRSSYNEQFF.

This clonotype was counted ten times or more. The rearrangement uses TRBV7-9 and TRBJ1-5; no reliable D call. Trimming took 0 bases from V and 5 from J, leaving 8 bases between them. The CDR3 spans 14 residues. Germline V gives CDR1 SEHNR, CDR2 FQNEAQ (reference sequence). The DNA for the CDR3 is TGTGCCAGCAGCTTAGCAGGTAACCATCAGCCCCAGCATTTT. Protein product: CASSLAGNHQPQHF.

The chain recombines TRBV6-1 with TRBJ2-2, with TRBD2 matching 10 bases. Germline loops: CDR1 MNHNS, CDR2 SASEGT. V was pared by 6 bases and J by 7 bases, with 2 bases of the junction left unmatched. The CDR3 runs to 13 residues. CDR3 coding DNA: TGTGCCAGCAGAAGACTAGCGGGCGGGGAGCTGTTTTTT. This gives the protein CASRRLAGGELFF.

This clonotype was picked up a small number of times. This rearrangement joins TRBV29-1 to TRBJ2-7, with D perhaps matching TRBD2 (6 bases). V dropped 5 bases and J dropped 4 bases, with 12 bases sitting between them. This CDR3 has 12 amino acids. Germline V CDR1 and CDR2: SQVTM, ANQGSEA. The CDR3 sequence is CSVRGIGYEQYF. The CDR3 nucleotides read TGCAGCGTTCGGGGGATAGGGTACGAGCAGTACTTC.

This chain connects TRBV7-9 to TRBJ2-1; perhaps TRBD2 as D (5 bases). Trimming cost V 1 base and J 2 bases, with 9 bases left between them. This CDR3 comprises 15 residues. Germline V CDR1 and CDR2: SEHNR, FQNEAQ (reference sequence). CDR3 amino acids: CASSLVLEAYNEQFF. The CDR3 nucleotides are TGTGCCAGCAGCTTAGTACTAGAAGCCTACAATGAGCAGTTCTTC.

The chain has TRBV20-1 and TRBJ2-4, with unresolved D. From germline, CDR1 is DFQATT and CDR2 SNEGSKA (reference sequence). Trimming removed 0 bases at V and 8 bases at J, with 29 bases between. The CDR3 has 19 amino acids. The CDR3 DNA is TGCAGTGCTAGAGATGACGCACCAAGGTTGGGCCTAGTCTTCGACATTCAGTACTTC. This gives the protein CSARDDAPRLGLVFDIQYF.

This chain uses TRBV10-2 with TRBJ1-5; D not resolved. The CDR3 is 13 residues long. V was pared by 6 bases and J by 0 bases, with 6 bases between. The germline gives CDR1 WSHSY, CDR2 SAAADI. Here the CDR3 reads CASRVNSNQPQHF. CDR3 nucleotide sequence: TGCGCCAGCAGGGTCAATAGCAATCAGCCCCAGCATTTT.

V is TRBV12-3 or TRBV12-4 and J is TRBJ2-5; 7 nucleotides line up with TRBD1. V dropped 5 bases and J dropped 4; count of bases not matched to a gene: 16. The CDR3 consists of 17 residues. This CDR3 is CASSPLPPVTGIETQYF. CDR3 in DNA: TGTGCCAGCAGTCCCCTCCCCCCCGTGACAGGGATAGAGACCCAGTACTTC.

The gene calls are TRBV15 and TRBJ1-6; maybe TRBD1 (5 bases). The CDR3 is 16 residues long. V was pared by 1 base and J by 8 bases, with 15 bases between. CDR1 LNHNV and CDR2 YYDKDF come from the germline V gene (reference sequence). The CDR3: CATSRAVGGGDSPLHF. Here the CDR3 DNA reads TGTGCCACCAGCAGAGCCGTTGGGGGAGGGGATTCACCCCTCCACTTT.

V is TRBV7-2 and J is TRBJ2-2; TRBD2 might be the D (6 bases). In germline, CDR1 is SGHTA, CDR2 FQGNSA. CDR3 length: 14 amino acids. Trimming took 4 bases from V and 4 from J, leaving 10 bases between them. CDR3 sequence (DNA): TGTGCCAGCAGCTCGGGAGAGCCCACCGGGGAGCTGTTTTTT. This codes for CASSSGEPTGELFF.

V usage is TRBV7-9 and J usage is TRBJ1-1; 9 positions match TRBD1. Germline-derived CDR1 and CDR2 are SEHNR and FQNEAQ (reference sequence). With V trimmed by 4 bases and J by 3 bases, 9 bases remained unmatched. The CDR3 spans 16 residues. The CDR3 region is CASSSPLQGADTEAFF. The CDR3 region has the DNA TGTGCCAGCAGCTCCCCCCTACAGGGGGCGGACACTGAAGCTTTCTTT.

A few counts support this clonotype. The rearrangement joins TRBV28 to TRBJ2-5; perhaps TRBD1 as D (5 bases). The CDR3 totals 12 residues. Per the germline V gene, CDR1 is MDHEN and CDR2 is SYDVKM. The CDR3, as DNA: TGTGCGATTAGGGGCCGCCAAGAGACCCAGTACTTC. It encodes CAIRGRQETQYF. Full variable domain (outside the CDR3, taken from reference TRBV28 and TRBJ2-5): DVKVTQSSRYLVKRTGEKVFLECVQDMDHENMFWYRQDPGLGLRLIYFSYDVKMKEKGDIPEGYSVSREKKERFSLILESASTNQTSMYLCAIRGRQETQYFGPGTRLLVL.

This clonotype was recorded a few times. V and J are TRBV6-1 and TRBJ2-1, with TRBD2 identical over 7 bases. CDR1 MNHNS and CDR2 SASEGT come from the germline V gene. The CDR3 extends over 14 amino acids. The ends lost 6 bases at V and 2 bases at J; junction bases unmatched: 4. For the CDR3, the DNA is TGTGCCAGCAGGCGAGCGGGGCCCTACAATGAGCAGTTCTTC. Its protein is CASRRAGPYNEQFF.

The rearrangement joins TRBV7-3 to TRBJ2-7; TRBD2 agrees at 9 bases. The germline CDR1 and CDR2 sequences are SGHTA and FQGTGA. The CDR3 has 14 residues. Trimming took 10 bases from V and 4 from J; bases not matched to a gene: 11. CDR3 coding DNA: TGTGCCACAGCGGTGGCGGGAGGGCCTTACGAGCAGTACTTC. It is translated as CATAVAGGPYEQYF.